Listed here are 25 T cell receptor beta chains from one sample, sequenced in a study of blood T cell repertoires in COVID-19. TCRdb's copy holds only in-frame clones and misses some; the assay was immunoSEQ multiplex PCR. Of about 200,000 clones listed, more than 80% are singletons. Sequencing input: peripheral blood. The source of these receptors is a woman older than 75 with COVID-19, enrolled during active disease.

This clone was seen more than once but under ten times. The chain employs TRBV6-5 and TRBJ2-2; 11 nucleotides match TRBD2. The V gene's germline CDR1 is MNHEY and CDR2 SVGAGI. Trimming at V came to 10 bases and at J to 6 bases, leaving 7 bases not matched to a gene. This CDR3 is built from 14 residues. CDR3 nucleotide sequence: TGTGCCACGACTAGCGGGATGACGTCCGGGGAGCTGTTTTTT. Protein product: CATTSGMTSGELFF.

The chain combines TRBV6-5 with TRBJ2-1; 9 bases are a match to TRBD2. With V trimmed by 7 bases and J by 7 bases, 8 bases remained unmatched. Germline CDR1 MNHEY, CDR2 SVGAGI. CDR3 length: 14 residues. CDR3 amino acids: CASNHPGLANEQFF. Written as DNA, the CDR3 is TGTGCCAGCAACCATCCGGGACTAGCAAATGAGCAGTTCTTC.

J is TRBJ1-1 and V is TRBV18, with TRBD1 matching over 12 bases. CDR3 size: 19 residues. V lost 4 bases to trimming and J lost 4 bases; unmatched junction nucleotides: 16. Germline-derived CDR1 and CDR2 are KGHSH and LQKENI. This chain's CDR3 is CASSLSMGQGAGGSTEAFF. The CDR3 DNA reads as TGTGCCAGCTCACTCTCGATGGGACAGGGGGCTGGCGGGAGCACTGAAGCTTTCTTT.

The V call is TRBV3-1 (or the pseudogene TRBV3-2), the J call TRBJ2-7; maybe TRBD2 (5 bases). Trimming removed 6 bases from V and 4 bases from J, with 7 bases in between. This CDR3 is 11 amino acids long. Germline CDR1 reads LGHDT; CDR2 reads YNNKEL (reference sequence). CDR3: CASRGSYEQYF. CDR3 in DNA: TGTGCCAGCAGGGGGAGTTACGAGCAGTACTTC.

The rearrangement uses TRBV7-9 and TRBJ2-5; a possible D gene is TRBD2 (5 bases). V dropped 4 bases and J dropped 5 bases, with 23 bases sitting between them. Germline CDR1 reads SEHNR; CDR2 reads FQNEAQ (reference sequence). The CDR3 loop spans 17 amino acids. Here the CDR3 DNA reads TGTGCCAGCAGCTCTATGACTACCAAAACCCCCCGGGAGACCCAGTACTTC. It translates to CASSSMTTKTPRETQYF.

This chain joins TRBV28 and TRBJ2-7; 7 bases are a match to TRBD2. This CDR3 region has 11 residues. The junction had 9 bases not matched to a gene; V was cut back by 8 bases and J by 11 bases. Germline-derived CDR1 and CDR2 are MDHEN and SYDVKM. The CDR3 loop reads CASGPPGTKYF. The CDR3 DNA sequence: TGTGCCAGCGGGCCCCCCGGGACTAAGTACTTC.

This clone came up a few times. The rearrangement uses TRBV18 and TRBJ1-3; TRBD1 aligns across 9 bases. V lost 3 bases, J lost 0 bases, and 12 bases stayed unmatched. The CDR3 contains 19 residues. Germline-derived CDR1 and CDR2 are KGHSH and LQKENI. CDR3 sequence reads: CASSPYVGGTGPSGNTIYF. CDR3 sequence (DNA): TGTGCCAGCTCACCCTACGTAGGGGGGACAGGGCCCTCTGGAAACACCATATATTTT. Full variable domain (rest looked up from reference TRBV18 and TRBJ1-3): NAGVMQNPRHLVRRRGQEARLRCSPMKGHSHVYWYRQLPEEGLKFMVYLQKENIIDESGMPKERFSAEFPKEGPSILRIQQVVRGDSAAYFCASSPYVGGTGPSGNTIYFGEGSWLTVV.

V is TRBV5-1 and J is TRBJ1-2; D is unclear. Trimming shortened V by 4 bases and J by 2 bases, and 3 bases separated the two germline ends. CDR1 SGHRS and CDR2 YFSETQ come from the germline V gene. The length of the CDR3 is 11 residues. The CDR3 here is CASSENYGYTF. The CDR3 region has the DNA TGCGCCAGCAGCGAGAACTATGGCTACACCTTC.

The V and J genes are TRBV7-3 and TRBJ2-5; D is uncertain. CDR1 and CDR2 (germline): SGHTA, FQGTGA. The CDR3 loop spans 15 amino acids. V lost 0 bases and J lost 5, with 13 bases in between. The CDR3 protein is CASSLTFAGGETQYF. CDR3 DNA sequence: TGTGCCAGCAGCTTAACGTTTGCCGGCGGCGAGACCCAGTACTTC.

The CDR3 nucleotides read TGTGCCAGCAGCCGTGGTCGGGACTGGCAAACGGGTGGCTACACCTTC. Protein: CASSRGRDWQTGGYTF. The chain carries TRBV3-1 (or the pseudogene TRBV3-2) and TRBJ1-2, with D possibly matching TRBD1 (5 bases). CDR3 size: 16 residues. Trimming pared 4 bases from V and 7 bases from J, leaving 22 bases between. The V gene's germline CDR1 is LGHDT and CDR2 YNNKEL (reference sequence).

V gene TRBV7-8 combines with J gene TRBJ2-3; possible D gene TRBD1, 5 bases. CDR1 SGHVS and CDR2 FQNEAQ come from the germline V gene. CDR3 length: 11 amino acids. V lost 1 base, J lost 10 bases, and 6 bases lay in between. This CDR3 is CASSLEGAQYF. CDR3 nucleotide sequence: TGTGCCAGCAGCTTAGAAGGGGCGCAGTATTTT.

V and J are TRBV5-1 and TRBJ1-2, with D possibly being TRBD1 (6 bases). The CDR3 is 12 residues long. V gave up 6 bases and J gave up 4 bases, with 10 bases separating them. Germline V gives CDR1 SGHRS, CDR2 YFSETQ. CDR3 nucleotide sequence: TGCGCCAGCACGGACAGTCGCTATGGCTACACCTTC. Its translation is CASTDSRYGYTF.

This clone has only one observation. The V gene is TRBV15, the J gene TRBJ1-5; no clear D. The ends were cut back, 3 bases at V and 0 bases at J, with 15 bases in the middle. Germline V gene lookup returns CDR1 LNHNV and CDR2 YYDKDF (reference sequence). The CDR3 has 17 residues. This CDR3 is CATSSPPAGNSNQPQHF. The CDR3 coding sequence is TGTGCCACCAGCAGTCCCCCGGCGGGGAATAGCAATCAGCCCCAGCATTTT.

The rearrangement joins TRBV11-2 to TRBJ1-5; D call uncertain. Germline-derived CDR1 and CDR2 are SGHAT and FQNNGV. The V gene lost 8 bases and the J gene lost 0 bases, with 8 bases spanning the gap. The CDR3 consists of 13 residues. In DNA form, the CDR3 reads TGTGCCAGCTCTGACTATAGCAATCAGCCCCAGCATTTT. Its translation is CASSDYSNQPQHF.

The chain carries TRBV5-1 and TRBJ2-5; 8 bases align to TRBD1. There are 14 residues in the CDR3. V gave up 4 bases and J gave up 5 bases; unmatched junction bases: 7. Germline loops: CDR1 SGHRS, CDR2 YFSETQ. The CDR3 nucleotides read TGCGCCAGCAGCACCCCGGACAGGGTTGAGACCCAGTACTTC. Residues: CASSTPDRVETQYF.

The rearrangement joins TRBV5-4 to TRBJ2-7, with 7 bases lining up with TRBD2. The length of the CDR3 is 15 residues. Germline loops: CDR1 SGHNT, CDR2 YYREEE (reference sequence). The V and J ends lost 0 bases and 5 bases, in that order; junction bases with no gene match: 8. CDR3 region: CASSLDGGGMDEQYF. CDR3 DNA: TGTGCCAGCAGCTTGGATGGGGGAGGGATGGACGAGCAGTACTTC.

This clone occurred many times. The J gene is TRBJ1-1, the V gene TRBV5-5; D might be TRBD1 (6 bases). The CDR3 is made up of 15 amino acids. CDR1 is SGHKS, CDR2 YYEKEE, per germline (reference sequence). Trimming took 1 base from V and 3 from J, leaving 13 bases between them. DNA of the CDR3: TGTGCCAGCAGCTTGTGGGGGCCTCCGGACACTGAAGCTTTCTTT. This codes for CASSLWGPPDTEAFF.

The chain links TRBV9 to TRBJ1-2; 9 bases map to TRBD1. Germline CDR1 reads SGDLS; CDR2 reads YYNGEE. The CDR3 length is 15 residues. V shed 3 bases and J 8 bases; nucleotides not matched to a gene: 11. The CDR3 protein is CASSASQGAYGGYTF. Here the CDR3 DNA reads TGTGCCAGCAGCGCCTCACAGGGGGCCTATGGGGGCTACACCTTC.

This chain joins TRBV15 and TRBJ2-7; 8 bases fit TRBD2. CDR1 and CDR2 from the germline V gene are LNHNV and YYDKDF (reference sequence). This CDR3 comprises 14 residues. J was trimmed by 6 bases and V by 4 bases; bases with no gene match: 8. Here the CDR3 reads CATSNEAGVGEQYF. CDR3 in DNA: TGTGCCACCAGCAACGAAGCGGGAGTAGGCGAGCAGTACTTC.

This clone was picked up one time. The chain combines TRBV29-1 with TRBJ2-1, with TRBD2 matching over 7 bases. The CDR3 length is 12 residues. The V gene end was trimmed by 7 bases and the J gene end by 10 bases; junction bases not matched to a gene: 10. Germline lookup yields CDR1 SQVTM and CDR2 ANQGSEA. The CDR3 sequence: CSGAEPSGEQFF. The CDR3 nucleotides are TGCAGCGGAGCCGAACCTAGCGGAGAGCAGTTCTTC.

This clone was recorded only once. The chain is built from TRBV6-5 and TRBJ1-1; 8 bases fit TRBD1. This CDR3 is built from 12 residues. Trimming took 7 bases from V and 11 from J; bases not matched to a gene: 9. CDR1 is MNHEY, CDR2 SVGAGI, per germline. CDR3 in amino acids: CASTQDRVNAFF. The CDR3 DNA follows: TGTGCCAGCACTCAGGACAGGGTCAACGCTTTCTTT.

This chain joins TRBV6-4 and TRBJ1-5, with a tentative D call TRBD1 (5 bases). Germline V gene sequence: CDR1 MRHNA, CDR2 SNTAGT. Trimming left V 6 bases short and J 1 base short, with 16 bases between. The CDR3 is made up of 16 amino acids. CDR3 sequence (DNA): TGTGCCAGCAGCGCAGGGCCTTTGGGCAGCAATCAGCCCCAGCATTTT. This gives the protein CASSAGPLGSNQPQHF.

J is TRBJ2-1 and V is TRBV2; no firm D call. V was shortened by 2 bases and J by 3 bases, with 11 bases between the two germline ends. The CDR3 is 15 residues long. The germline gives CDR1 SNHLY, CDR2 FYNNEI. CDR3 sequence: CASSELVPGYNEQFF. CDR3 nucleotide sequence: TGTGCCAGCAGTGAACTGGTTCCCGGCTACAATGAGCAGTTCTTC.

The V and J genes are TRBV11-2 and TRBJ1-2; D remains ambiguous. The V gene lost 1 base and the J gene lost 7 bases, with 7 bases spanning the gap. This CDR3 region has 12 residues. Germline CDR1 reads SGHAT; CDR2 reads FQNNGV. The CDR3 reads CASSLGLLGYTF. The CDR3 DNA follows: TGTGCCAGCAGCTTAGGACTTCTTGGCTACACCTTC.

In nucleotides, the CDR3 is TGTGCCAGCGGAAGGGGGAGTGATTCACCCCTCCACTTT. Amino acids: CASGRGSDSPLHF. This rearrangement joins TRBV12-3 or TRBV12-4 to TRBJ1-6; a possible D gene is TRBD1 (6 bases). V lost 8 bases and J lost 8, with 13 bases in between. This CDR3 region has 13 residues.